The present TCR beta chain was sequenced within a study of cytomegalovirus exposure and HLA in healthy donors. Study-level points and caveats: A later analysis showed HLA-associated TCR beta chains outstripping equally common others in clonal expansion.

V shed 6 bases and J shed 4 bases, with 10 bases lying between them. There are 13 residues in the CDR3. Germline V CDR1 and CDR2: SGHKS, YYEKEE (reference sequence). PCR was performed using 60 Vbeta and 13 Jbeta primers. Using immunoSEQ multiplex PCR, the repertoire was profiled, and TCRdb retains in-frame clones only, with some absent. The profile shows 100,000 to 150,000 clones, around 76% of them singletons. To note about this clone: Antigen: not known.

The specimen was PBMCs. This TCR was recovered from a woman aged 55-75 years in good health and CMV-seropositive. This chain links TRBV5-5 with TRBJ2-2, with no clear D. CDR3 nucleotides: TGTGCCAGCATCCTCTCGGTCACCGGGGAGCTGTTTTTT. Its protein product is CASILSVTGELFF.